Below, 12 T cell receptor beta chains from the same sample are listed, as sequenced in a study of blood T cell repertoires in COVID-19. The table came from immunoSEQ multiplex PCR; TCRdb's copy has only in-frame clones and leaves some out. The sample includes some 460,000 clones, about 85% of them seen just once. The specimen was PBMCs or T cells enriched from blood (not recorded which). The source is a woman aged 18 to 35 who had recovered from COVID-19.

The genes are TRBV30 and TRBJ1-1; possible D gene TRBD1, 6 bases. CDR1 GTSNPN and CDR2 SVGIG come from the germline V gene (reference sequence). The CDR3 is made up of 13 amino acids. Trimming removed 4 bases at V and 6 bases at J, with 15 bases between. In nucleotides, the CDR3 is TGTGCCTGGATGCGGGGGCCGGGGGCTGAAGCTTTCTTT. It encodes CAWMRGPGAEAFF.

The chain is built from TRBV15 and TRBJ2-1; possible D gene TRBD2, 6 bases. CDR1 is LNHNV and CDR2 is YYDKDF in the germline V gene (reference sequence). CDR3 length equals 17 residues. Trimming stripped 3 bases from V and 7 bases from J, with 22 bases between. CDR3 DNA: TGTGCCACCAGCAGCGCCGCCGGGACTTTCCGCCCTAATGAGCAGTTCTTC. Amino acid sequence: CATSSAAGTFRPNEQFF.

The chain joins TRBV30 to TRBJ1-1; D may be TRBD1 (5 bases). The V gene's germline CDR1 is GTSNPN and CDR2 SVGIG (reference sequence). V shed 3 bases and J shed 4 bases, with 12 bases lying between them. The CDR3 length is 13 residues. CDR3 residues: CAWSRGTLTEAFF. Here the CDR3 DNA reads TGTGCCTGGAGCAGAGGGACTCTCACTGAAGCTTTCTTT.

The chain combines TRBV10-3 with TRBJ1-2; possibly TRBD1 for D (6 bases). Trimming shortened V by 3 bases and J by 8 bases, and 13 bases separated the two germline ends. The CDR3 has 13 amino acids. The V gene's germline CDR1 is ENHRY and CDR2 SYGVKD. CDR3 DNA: TGTGCCATCAGTGAAGACAGGTTCCTGGGCTACACCTTC. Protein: CAISEDRFLGYTF.

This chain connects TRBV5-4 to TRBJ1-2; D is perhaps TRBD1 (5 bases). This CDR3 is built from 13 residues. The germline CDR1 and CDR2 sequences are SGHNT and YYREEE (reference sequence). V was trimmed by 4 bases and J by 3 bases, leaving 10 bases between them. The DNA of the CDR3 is TGTGCCAGCAGCCACGACAGAGACTATGGCTACACCTTC. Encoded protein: CASSHDRDYGYTF.

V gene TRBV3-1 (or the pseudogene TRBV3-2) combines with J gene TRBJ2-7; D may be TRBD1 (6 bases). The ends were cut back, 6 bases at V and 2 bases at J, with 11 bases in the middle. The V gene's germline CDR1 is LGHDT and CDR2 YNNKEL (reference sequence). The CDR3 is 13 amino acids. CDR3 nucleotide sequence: TGTGCCAGCAGTCACAGGGTCCCCTACGAGCAGTACTTC. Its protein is CASSHRVPYEQYF.

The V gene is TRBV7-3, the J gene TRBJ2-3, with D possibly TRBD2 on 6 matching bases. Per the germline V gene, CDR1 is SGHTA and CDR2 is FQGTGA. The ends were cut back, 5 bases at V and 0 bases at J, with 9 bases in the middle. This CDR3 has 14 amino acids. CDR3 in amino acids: CASSKSGSTDTQYF. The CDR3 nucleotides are TGTGCCAGCAGCAAGAGCGGGAGCACAGATACGCAGTATTTT.

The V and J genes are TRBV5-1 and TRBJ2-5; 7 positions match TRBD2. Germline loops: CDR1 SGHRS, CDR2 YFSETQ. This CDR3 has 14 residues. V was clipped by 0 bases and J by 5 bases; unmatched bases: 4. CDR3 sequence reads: CASSLAPGRETQYF. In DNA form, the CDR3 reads TGCGCCAGCAGCTTGGCTCCCGGGAGGGAGACCCAGTACTTC.

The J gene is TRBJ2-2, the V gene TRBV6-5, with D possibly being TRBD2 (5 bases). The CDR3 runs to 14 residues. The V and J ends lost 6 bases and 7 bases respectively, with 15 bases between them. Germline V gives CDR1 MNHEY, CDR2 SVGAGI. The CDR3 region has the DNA TGTGCCAGCAGAGTCCCTAGGGAGCACGGGGAGCTGTTTTTT. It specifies CASRVPREHGELFF.

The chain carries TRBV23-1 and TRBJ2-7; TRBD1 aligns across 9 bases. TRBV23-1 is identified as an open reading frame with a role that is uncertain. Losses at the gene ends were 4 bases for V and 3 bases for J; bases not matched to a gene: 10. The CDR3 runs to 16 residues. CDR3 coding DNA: TGCGCCAGCAGTCCCCCAACCGGGACAGGGATCTACGAGCAGTACTTC. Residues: CASSPPTGTGIYEQYF.

In DNA, the CDR3 is TGTGGGGCCAGGATGGAGGGGGCCGGAAACACCATATATTTT. Residues: CGARMEGAGNTIYF. V gene TRBV10-3 combines with J gene TRBJ1-3; TRBD1 agrees at 7 bases. This CDR3 region has 14 residues. CDR1 and CDR2 from the germline V gene are ENHRY and SYGVKD.

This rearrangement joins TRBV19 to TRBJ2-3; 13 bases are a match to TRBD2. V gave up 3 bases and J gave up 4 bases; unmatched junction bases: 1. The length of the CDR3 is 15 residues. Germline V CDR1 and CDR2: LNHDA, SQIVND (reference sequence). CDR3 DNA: TGTGCCAGTAGTATGGGACTAGCGGGGCCAGATACGCAGTATTTT. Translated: CASSMGLAGPDTQYF.